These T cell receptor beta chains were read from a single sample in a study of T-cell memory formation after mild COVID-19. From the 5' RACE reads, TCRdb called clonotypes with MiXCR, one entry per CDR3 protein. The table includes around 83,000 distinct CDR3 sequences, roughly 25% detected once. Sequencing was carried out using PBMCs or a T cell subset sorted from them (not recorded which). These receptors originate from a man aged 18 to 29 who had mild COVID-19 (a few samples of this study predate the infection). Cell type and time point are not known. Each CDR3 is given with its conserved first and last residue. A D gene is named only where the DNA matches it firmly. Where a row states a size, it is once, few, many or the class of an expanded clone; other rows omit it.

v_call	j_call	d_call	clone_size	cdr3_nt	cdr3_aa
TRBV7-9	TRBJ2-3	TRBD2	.	TGTGCCAGCAGCTCCCGAAGGACTAGCCGGGAGGCAGATACGCAGTATTTT	CASSSRRTSREADTQYF
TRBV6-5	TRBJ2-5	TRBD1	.	TGTGCCAGCACCAGGACAGGGGGTAGCCAAGAGACCCAGTACTTC	CASTRTGGSQETQYF
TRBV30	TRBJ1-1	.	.	TGTGCCTGGAGTGTAGGGCCCGGTCCCTCCACTGAAGCTTTCTTT	CAWSVGPGPSTEAFF
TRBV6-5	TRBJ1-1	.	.	TGTGCCAGCAGTTTTTGGCCGAACACTGAAGCTTTCTTT	CASSFWPNTEAFF
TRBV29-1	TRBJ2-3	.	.	TGCAGCGTTGAAATAGACACTCGCACAGATACGCAGTATTTT	CSVEIDTRTDTQYF
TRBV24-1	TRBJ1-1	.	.	TGTGCCACCAGTCTCGGGGAAAACACTGAAGCTTTCTTT	CATSLGENTEAFF
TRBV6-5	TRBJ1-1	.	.	TGTGCCAGCAGTTTATCACCGAAGAACACTGAAGCTTTCTTT	CASSLSPKNTEAFF
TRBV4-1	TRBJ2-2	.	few	TGCGCCAGCAGCCACCTGACAGACACCGGGGAGCTGTTTTTT	CASSHLTDTGELFF
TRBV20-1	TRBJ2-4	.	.	TGCAGTGCTAGAGCCTATATTCAGTACTTC	CSARAYIQYF
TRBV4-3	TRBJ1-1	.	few	TGCGCCAGCAGCCAAGCCCGAAGGGGGACTGAAGCTTTCTTT	CASSQARRGTEAFF
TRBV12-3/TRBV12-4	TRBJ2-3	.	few	TGTGCCAGCAGTCCTCGAAGGGAGGGGGCTTTAGATACGCAGTATTTT	CASSPRREGALDTQYF
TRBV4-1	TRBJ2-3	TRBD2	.	TGCGCCAGCAGCCAAGCAGCGGGGGGCTTATATACGCAGTATTTT	CASSQAAGGLYTQYF
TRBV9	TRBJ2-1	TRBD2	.	TGTGCCAGCAGCGTAGGAGGTAGCGGGGGGACCCCCTACAATGAGCAGTTCTTC	CASSVGGSGGTPYNEQFF
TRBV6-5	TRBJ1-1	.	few	TGTGCCAGCAGTTACGACGACCTGAACACTGAAGCTTTCTTT	CASSYDDLNTEAFF
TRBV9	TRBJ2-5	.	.	TGTGCCAGCAGTGCTCTCAAGACCGGGACCCAAGAGACCCAGTACTTC	CASSALKTGTQETQYF
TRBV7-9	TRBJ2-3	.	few	TGTGCCAGCAGCTTATACGGGGACACAGATACGCAGTATTTT	CASSLYGDTDTQYF
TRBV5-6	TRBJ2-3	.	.	TGTGCCAGCAGCTTGGAGGCAAACACAGATACGCAGTATTTT	CASSLEANTDTQYF
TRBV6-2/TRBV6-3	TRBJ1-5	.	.	TGTGCCAGCAGTTACAGGGGGAATCAGCCCCAGCATTTT	CASSYRGNQPQHF
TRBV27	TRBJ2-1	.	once	TGTGCCAGCAGTCTCACAGAGACGATTATCGATGAGCAGTTCTTC	CASSLTETIIDEQFF
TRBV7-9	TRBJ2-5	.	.	TGTGCCAGCAGTGCAGGGGATTCGGAGACCCAGTACTTC	CASSAGDSETQYF
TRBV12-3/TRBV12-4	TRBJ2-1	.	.	TGTGCCAGCAGCCCCTCCGCCTCCTACAATGAGCAGTTCTTC	CASSPSASYNEQFF
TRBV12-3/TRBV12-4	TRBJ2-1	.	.	TGTGCCAGCAGTCAGGGACCCCCTCCGGTCAATGAGCAGTTCTTC	CASSQGPPPVNEQFF
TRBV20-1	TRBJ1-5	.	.	TGCAGTTCGGGGTCCAGCAATCAGCCCCAGCATTTT	CSSGSSNQPQHF
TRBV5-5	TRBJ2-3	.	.	TGTGCCAGCAGCTTGCGTCCGGGACTCGACACAGATACGCAGTATTTT	CASSLRPGLDTDTQYF
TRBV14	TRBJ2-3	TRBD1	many	TGTGCCAGCAGCACCGTCCAGGGACAGGGAGTCGATACGCAGTATTTT	CASSTVQGQGVDTQYF
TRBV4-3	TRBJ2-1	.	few	TGCGCCAGCAGCCAAGATCCGTGGGATGAGCAGTTCTTC	CASSQDPWDEQFF
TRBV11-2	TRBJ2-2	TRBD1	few	TGTGCCAGCAGCCATCCGGGACAGGGTGATGACGGGGAGCTGTTTTTT	CASSHPGQGDDGELFF
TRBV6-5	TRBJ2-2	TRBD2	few	TGTGCCAGCAGCAAACTAGCGGGGGTCACCGGGGAGCTGTTTTTT	CASSKLAGVTGELFF
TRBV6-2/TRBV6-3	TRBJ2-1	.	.	TGTGCCAGCAGTTACAACCACTACAATGAGCAGTTCTTC	CASSYNHYNEQFF
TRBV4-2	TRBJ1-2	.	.	TGTGCCAGCAGCCCCCAGGGTGCCTATGGCTACACCTTC	CASSPQGAYGYTF
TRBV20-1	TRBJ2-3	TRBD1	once	TGCAGTGCTCAAGAGACAGGGGCTGGCACAGATACGCAGTATTTT	CSAQETGAGTDTQYF
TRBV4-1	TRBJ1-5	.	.	TGCGCCAGCAGCGAACGGACGGTGAGCAATCAGCCCCAGCATTTT	CASSERTVSNQPQHF
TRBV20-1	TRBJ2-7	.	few	TGCAGTGCTAGGGGGGGGGCCTCCTACGAGCAGTACTTC	CSARGGASYEQYF
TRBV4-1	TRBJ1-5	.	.	TGCGCCAGCAGCCAAACGCACGGGGGCAAGCCCCAGCATTTT	CASSQTHGGKPQHF
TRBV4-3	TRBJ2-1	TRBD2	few	TGCGCCAGCAGCCAAAACGGGGGGTCCCTCGATGAGCAGTTCTTC	CASSQNGGSLDEQFF
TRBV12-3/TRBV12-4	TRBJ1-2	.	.	TGTGCCAGCACCCCAGGCGGGAAGTATGGCTACACCTTC	CASTPGGKYGYTF
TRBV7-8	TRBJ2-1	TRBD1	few	TGTGCCAGCAGCTTAGACCCAGGGGGCTCCTACAATGAGCAGTTCTTC	CASSLDPGGSYNEQFF
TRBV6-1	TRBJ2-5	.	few	TGTGCCAGCAGTGTCCGGGACTCCGAGACCCAGTACTTC	CASSVRDSETQYF
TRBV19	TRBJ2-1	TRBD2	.	TGTGCCAGTAGTATGGATTCGGGAGGACGGAATGAGCAGTTCTTC	CASSMDSGGRNEQFF
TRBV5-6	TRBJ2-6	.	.	TGTGCCAGCAGCTTGGCGGGACGGCTATCCTCTGGGGCCAACGTCCTGACTTTC	CASSLAGRLSSGANVLTF
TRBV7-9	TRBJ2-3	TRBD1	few	TGTGCCAGCAGCTTAACGACGACAGGGGATTTTATTTATGCAGATACGCAGTATTTT	CASSLTTTGDFIYADTQYF
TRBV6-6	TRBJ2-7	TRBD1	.	TGTGCCAGCAGCGAACAGGGGTCCTACGAGCAGTACTTC	CASSEQGSYEQYF
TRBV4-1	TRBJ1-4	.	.	TGCGCCAGCAGCCAATTAGGGGGGAATGAAAAACTGTTTTTT	CASSQLGGNEKLFF
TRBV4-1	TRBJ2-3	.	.	TGCGCCAGCAGCCAAGAGCCCGGGCTAGGGAACCCCCCTCAGTATTTT	CASSQEPGLGNPPQYF
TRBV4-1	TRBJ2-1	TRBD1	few	TGCGCCAGCAGCCAACCAGGGGGTGAGCAGTTCTTC	CASSQPGGEQFF
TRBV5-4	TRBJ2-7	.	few	TGTGCCAGCAGCTTGGTCGGACAGACCTACGAGCAGTACTTC	CASSLVGQTYEQYF
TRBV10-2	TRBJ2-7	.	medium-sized	TGCGCCAGCGGGTCCCCCTACGAGCAGTACTTC	CASGSPYEQYF
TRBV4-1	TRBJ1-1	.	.	TGCGCCAGCAGCCAAGGGCCTCCGACAGTCATGAACACTGAAGCTTTCTTT	CASSQGPPTVMNTEAFF
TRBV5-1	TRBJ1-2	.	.	TGCGCCAGCAGCCTAGCTGAGCGGGGACGTAATGGCTACACCTTC	CASSLAERGRNGYTF
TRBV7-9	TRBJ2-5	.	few	TGTGCCAGCACCAGTGGACAGTACCAAGAGACCCAGTACTTC	CASTSGQYQETQYF
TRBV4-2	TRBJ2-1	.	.	TGTGCCAGCAGCCCCCAATGGGGGGCGGACTCCTACAATGAGCAGTTCTTC	CASSPQWGADSYNEQFF
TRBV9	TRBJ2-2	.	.	TGTGCCAGCAGCGTAGTGAGGCAGGGGATTGACACCGGGGAGCTGTTTTTT	CASSVVRQGIDTGELFF
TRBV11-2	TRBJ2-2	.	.	TGTGCCATCCAGGCCACCGGGGAGCTGTTTTTT	CAIQATGELFF
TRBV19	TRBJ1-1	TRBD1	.	TGTGCCAGTAGTATGGGGACAGGGGCTGAAGCTTTCTTT	CASSMGTGAEAFF
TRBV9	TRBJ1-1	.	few	TGTGCCAGCAGCGAGGGGGGAGTCACTGAAGCTTTCTTT	CASSEGGVTEAFF
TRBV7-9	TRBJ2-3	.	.	TGTGCCAGCAGCTCCCCCCGGGCCCCCACAGATACGCAGTATTTT	CASSSPRAPTDTQYF
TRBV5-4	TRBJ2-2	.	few	TGTGCCAGCACCGGACGCGGCGGGGAGCTGTTTTTT	CASTGRGGELFF
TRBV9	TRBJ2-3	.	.	TGTGCCAGCAGCAGTGTGGGGCCGGATACGCAGTATTTT	CASSSVGPDTQYF
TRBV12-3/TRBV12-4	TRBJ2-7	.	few	TGTGCCAGCAGTTTGCAGGGGAGCTCCGAGCAGTACTTC	CASSLQGSSEQYF